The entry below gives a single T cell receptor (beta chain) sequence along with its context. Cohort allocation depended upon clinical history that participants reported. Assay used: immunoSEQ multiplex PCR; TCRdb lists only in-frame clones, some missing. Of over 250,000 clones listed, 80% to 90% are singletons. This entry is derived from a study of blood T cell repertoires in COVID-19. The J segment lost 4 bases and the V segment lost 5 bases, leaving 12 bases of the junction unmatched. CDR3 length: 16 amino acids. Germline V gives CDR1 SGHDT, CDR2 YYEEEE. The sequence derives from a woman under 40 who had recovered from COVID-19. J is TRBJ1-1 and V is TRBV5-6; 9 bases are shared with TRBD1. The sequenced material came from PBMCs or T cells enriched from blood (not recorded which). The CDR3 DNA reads TGTGCCAGCAGTTACGGACAGGGGAGGAAGGGCACTGAAGCTTTCTTT. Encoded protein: CASSYGQGRKGTEAFF.